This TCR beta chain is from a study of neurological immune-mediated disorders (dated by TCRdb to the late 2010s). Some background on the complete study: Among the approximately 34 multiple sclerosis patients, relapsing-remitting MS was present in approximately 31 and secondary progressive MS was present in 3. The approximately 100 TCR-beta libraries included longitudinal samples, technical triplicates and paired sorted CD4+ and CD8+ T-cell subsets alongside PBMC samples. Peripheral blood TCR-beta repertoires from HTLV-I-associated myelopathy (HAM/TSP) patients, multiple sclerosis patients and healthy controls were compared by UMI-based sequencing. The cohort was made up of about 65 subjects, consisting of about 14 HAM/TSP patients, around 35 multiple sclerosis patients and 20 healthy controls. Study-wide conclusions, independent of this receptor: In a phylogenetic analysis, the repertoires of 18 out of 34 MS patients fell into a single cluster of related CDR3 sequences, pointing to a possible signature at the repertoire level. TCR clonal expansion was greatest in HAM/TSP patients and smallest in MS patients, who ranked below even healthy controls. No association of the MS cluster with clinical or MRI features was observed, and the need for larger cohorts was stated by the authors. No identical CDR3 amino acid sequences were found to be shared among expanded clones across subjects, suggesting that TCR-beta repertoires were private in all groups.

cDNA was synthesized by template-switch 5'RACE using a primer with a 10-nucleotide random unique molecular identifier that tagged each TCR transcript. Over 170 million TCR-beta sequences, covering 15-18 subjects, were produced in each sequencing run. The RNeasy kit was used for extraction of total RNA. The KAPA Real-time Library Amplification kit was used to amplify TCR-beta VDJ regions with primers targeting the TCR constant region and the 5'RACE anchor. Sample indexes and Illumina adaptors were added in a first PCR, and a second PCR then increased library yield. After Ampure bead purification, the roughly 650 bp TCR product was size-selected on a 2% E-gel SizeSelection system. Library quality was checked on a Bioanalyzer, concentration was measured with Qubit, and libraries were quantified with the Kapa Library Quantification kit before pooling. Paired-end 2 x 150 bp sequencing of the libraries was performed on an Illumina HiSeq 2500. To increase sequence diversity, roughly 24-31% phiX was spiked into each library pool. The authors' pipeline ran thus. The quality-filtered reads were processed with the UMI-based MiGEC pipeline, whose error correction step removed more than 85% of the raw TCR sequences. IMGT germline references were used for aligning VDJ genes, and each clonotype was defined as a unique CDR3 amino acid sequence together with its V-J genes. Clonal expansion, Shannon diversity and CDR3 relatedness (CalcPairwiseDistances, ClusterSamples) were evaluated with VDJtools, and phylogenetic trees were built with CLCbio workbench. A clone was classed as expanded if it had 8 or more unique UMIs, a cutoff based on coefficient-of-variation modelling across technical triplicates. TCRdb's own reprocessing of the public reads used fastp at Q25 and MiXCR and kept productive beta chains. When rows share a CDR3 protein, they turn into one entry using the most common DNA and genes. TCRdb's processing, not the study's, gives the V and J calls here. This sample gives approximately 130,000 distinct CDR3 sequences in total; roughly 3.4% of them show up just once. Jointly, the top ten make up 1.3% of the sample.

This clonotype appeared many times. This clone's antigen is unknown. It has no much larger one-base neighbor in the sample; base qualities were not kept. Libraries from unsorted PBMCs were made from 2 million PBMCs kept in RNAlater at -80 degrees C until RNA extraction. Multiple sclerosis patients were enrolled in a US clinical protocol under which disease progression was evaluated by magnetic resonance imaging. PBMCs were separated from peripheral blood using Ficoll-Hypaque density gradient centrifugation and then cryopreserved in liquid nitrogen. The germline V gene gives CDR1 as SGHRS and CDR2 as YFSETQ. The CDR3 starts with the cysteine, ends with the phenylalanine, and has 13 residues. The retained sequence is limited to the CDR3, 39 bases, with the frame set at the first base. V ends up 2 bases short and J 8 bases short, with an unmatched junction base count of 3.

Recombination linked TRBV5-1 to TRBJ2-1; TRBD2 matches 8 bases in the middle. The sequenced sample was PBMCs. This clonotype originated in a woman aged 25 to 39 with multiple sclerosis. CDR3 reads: CASSFGGAYEQFF. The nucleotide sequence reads TGCGCCAGCAGCTTCGGGGGGGCCTATGAGCAGTTCTTC.